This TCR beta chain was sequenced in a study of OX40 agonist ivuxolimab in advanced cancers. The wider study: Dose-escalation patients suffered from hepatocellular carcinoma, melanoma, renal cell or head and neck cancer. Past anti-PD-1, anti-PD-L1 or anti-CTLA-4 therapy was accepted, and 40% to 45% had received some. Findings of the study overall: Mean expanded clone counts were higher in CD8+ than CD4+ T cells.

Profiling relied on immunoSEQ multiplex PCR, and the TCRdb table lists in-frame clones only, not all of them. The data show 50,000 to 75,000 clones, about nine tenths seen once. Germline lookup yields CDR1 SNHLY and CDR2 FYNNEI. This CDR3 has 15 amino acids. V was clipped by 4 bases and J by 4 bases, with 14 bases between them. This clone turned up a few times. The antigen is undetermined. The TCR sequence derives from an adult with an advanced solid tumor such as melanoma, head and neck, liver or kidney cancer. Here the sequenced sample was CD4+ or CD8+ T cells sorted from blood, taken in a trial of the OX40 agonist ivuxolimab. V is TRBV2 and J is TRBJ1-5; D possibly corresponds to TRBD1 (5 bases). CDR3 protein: CASSVSGKGNQPQHF. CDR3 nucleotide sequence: TGTGCCAGCAGTGTGTCAGGGAAGGGGAATCAGCCCCAGCATTTT.